This entry features one T cell receptor beta chain sequence. Its antigen is not known. The V gene's germline CDR1 is SQVTM and CDR2 ANQGSEA. The CDR3 sequence is 11 residues long. The ends were cut back, 4 bases at V and 7 bases at J, with 10 bases in the middle. Exclusion of patients followed from uncontrolled infection, other autoimmune disease, pregnancy or lactation. Around 9.8 ml fresh peripheral blood yielded the PBMCs. RNA transcripts yielded amplified TCR beta CDR3 regions. HTBI primers were used for first-round RT-PCR of the TCR CDR3. Using its own MiXCR run on the multiplex PCR reads, TCRdb lists one record per CDR3 protein. This sample has under 250,000 distinct CDR3 sequences, with 24% found just once. The data are from a study of T cells in Graves' hyperthyroidism and ophthalmopathy. General observations from the study: Most thyroid clonotypes that were expanded above 0.001 also turned up in blood.

The sample was blood. The chain recombines TRBV29-1 with TRBJ1-1; D is possibly TRBD1 (5 bases). The receptor was isolated from a woman aged 40 to 50 with Graves' ophthalmopathy. CDR3 residues: CSVVAGREAFF. As DNA, the CDR3 is TGCAGCGTTGTCGCGGGGCGTGAAGCTTTCTTT.